The 22 T cell receptor beta chains below were found in one sample sequenced in a study of cytomegalovirus exposure and HLA in healthy donors. The PCR used 60 Vbeta and 13 Jbeta primers. Produced via immunoSEQ multiplex PCR; TCRdb's table is partial and in-frame only. The sample lists tens of thousands of clones, roughly 72% occurring once. Sequenced sample: PBMCs. These receptors came from a woman aged 45 to 65 in good health and CMV-seropositive.

The CDR3 here is CASNSVENTEAFF. The DNA for the CDR3 is TGTGCCAGCAATAGCGTAGAAAACACTGAAGCTTTCTTT. V usage is TRBV27 and J usage is TRBJ1-1; D is undetermined. The V gene lost 7 bases and the J gene lost 2 bases, with 11 bases spanning the gap. The CDR3 runs to 13 residues. From germline, CDR1 is MNHEY and CDR2 SMNVEV (reference sequence).

In this sample, this clone turned up a few times. The rearrangement uses TRBV6-1 and TRBJ2-6; tentative D call: TRBD1 (5 bases). Germline CDR1 is MNHNS and CDR2 is SASEGT. The CDR3 sequence is 15 residues long. Between the trimmed V and J ends, which lost 5 bases and 1 base, there was a span of 9 bases. CDR3 nucleotides: TGTGCCAGCAGTCCACAGGAGTCTGGGGCCAACGTCCTGACTTTC. As protein: CASSPQESGANVLTF.

V is TRBV7-9 and J is TRBJ1-2; D may be TRBD1 (6 bases). Per germline, CDR1 SEHNR and CDR2 FQNEAQ (reference sequence). This CDR3 is built from 15 residues. Trimming removed 3 bases at V and 7 bases at J, with 18 bases between. The CDR3 DNA sequence: TGTGCCAGCAGCTTGGACGGACAGCTTCGGCTTGGCTACACCTTC. Protein: CASSLDGQLRLGYTF.

The CDR3 DNA sequence: TGTGCCAGCAGTCCCCCAGGGGGGATAGGTGGCTACACCTTC. Translated: CASSPPGGIGGYTF. V gene TRBV27 combines with J gene TRBJ1-2; 7 bases fit TRBD1. The CDR3 has 14 amino acids. Germline V CDR1 and CDR2: MNHEY, SMNVEV (reference sequence). With V trimmed by 5 bases and J by 7 bases, 10 bases remained unmatched.

The V call is TRBV6-4, the J call TRBJ1-1; the D gene is possibly TRBD1 (6 bases). The CDR3 runs 12 residues. The germline V and J ends were trimmed by 7 bases and 9 bases, with 15 bases remaining between them. Germline V gene data show CDR1 as MRHNA and CDR2 as SNTAGT. DNA of the CDR3: TGTGCCAGCACCAACAGGGTTGGGAAAGCTTTCTTT. Protein: CASTNRVGKAFF.

J is TRBJ2-2 and V is TRBV6-1; 10 bases agree with TRBD2. This CDR3 is 15 amino acids long. V was clipped by 6 bases and J by 4 bases; unmatched bases: 5. Germline CDR1 and CDR2: MNHNS and SASEGT. The CDR3 spells CASSAGTSATGELFF. CDR3 coding DNA: TGTGCCAGCAGCGCCGGGACTAGCGCCACCGGGGAGCTGTTTTTT.

A few counts support this clone. This rearrangement joins TRBV7-8 to TRBJ1-4, with a possible D match to TRBD1 (6 bases). Germline V gene data show CDR1 as SGHVS and CDR2 as FQNEAQ. The ends were cut back, 6 bases at V and 1 base at J, with 12 bases in the middle. CDR3 length equals 15 residues. The CDR3 sequence: CASRGLQGTNEKLFF. The CDR3 nucleotides are TGTGCCAGCAGGGGACTACAGGGAACTAATGAAAAACTGTTTTTT.

This clone was observed a handful of times. The rearrangement joins TRBV27 to TRBJ1-5, with unresolved D. The CDR3 sequence is 14 residues long. V lost 4 bases, J lost 1 base, and 8 bases lay in between. Germline V lookup: CDR1 MNHEY, CDR2 SMNVEV (reference sequence). CDR3 region: CASSSRGSNQPQHF. The CDR3 nucleotides are TGTGCCAGCAGTTCCCGCGGAAGCAATCAGCCCCAGCATTTT.

The chain couples TRBV29-1 to TRBJ1-1; D may be TRBD1 (5 bases). CDR1 is SQVTM, CDR2 ANQGSEA, per germline. Trimming shortened V by 8 bases and J by 5 bases, and 15 bases separated the two germline ends. The CDR3 consists of 12 residues. The CDR3 DNA is TGCAGCCCGTCGGGGGTGGGGACTGAAGCTTTCTTT. Its translation: CSPSGVGTEAFF.

The V gene is TRBV27, the J gene TRBJ2-3; TRBD2 matches at 10 bases. This CDR3 comprises 16 residues. Germline V gives CDR1 MNHEY, CDR2 SMNVEV (reference sequence). Trimming at V came to 5 bases and at J to 2 bases, leaving 7 bases not matched to a gene. The CDR3, as DNA: TGTGCCAGCAGTCCACTACTAGCGGGGCTCACAGATACGCAGTATTTT. As protein: CASSPLLAGLTDTQYF.

V is TRBV7-9 and J is TRBJ2-3, with a tentative D call TRBD2 (5 bases). Germline lookup yields CDR1 SEHNR and CDR2 FQNEAQ (reference sequence). CDR3 length: 15 residues. Trimming left V 4 bases short and J 2 bases short, with 13 bases between. In DNA form, the CDR3 reads TGTGCCAGCAGCTCCGCACTAGGGTACACAGATACGCAGTATTTT. Translation gives CASSSALGYTDTQYF.

The chain couples TRBV19 to TRBJ2-7; TRBD2 might be the D (6 bases). Germline-derived CDR1 and CDR2 are LNHDA and SQIVND (reference sequence). V was cut by 6 bases and J by 0 bases, with 9 bases left in between. The CDR3 runs 13 residues. The CDR3, as DNA: TGTGCCAGTAGAGGGACTCACTCCTACGAGCAGTACTTC. It translates to CASRGTHSYEQYF.

V and J are TRBV6-6 and TRBJ1-4; D is undetermined. Trimming removed 4 bases from V and 4 bases from J, with 4 bases in between. Germline V gene data show CDR1 as MNHNY and CDR2 as SVGAGI (reference sequence). The CDR3 runs 12 residues. The DNA for the CDR3 is TGTGCCAGCAGTTCCGTTAATGAAAAACTGTTTTTT. Amino acids: CASSSVNEKLFF.

V and J are TRBV5-4 and TRBJ2-1, with TRBD2 matching over 7 bases. Losses at the gene ends were 1 base for V and 7 bases for J; bases not matched to a gene: 11. CDR1 SGHNT and CDR2 YYREEE come from the germline V gene (reference sequence). This CDR3 is 16 amino acids long. CDR3 sequence: CASSLLRAGTRNEQFF. The CDR3, as DNA: TGTGCCAGCAGCTTGCTTCGAGCGGGAACGAGGAATGAGCAGTTCTTC.

The rearrangement uses TRBV27 and TRBJ2-5; perhaps TRBD1 as D (5 bases). Germline loops: CDR1 MNHEY, CDR2 SMNVEV (reference sequence). CDR3 length: 14 amino acids. V lost 4 bases to trimming and J lost 7 bases, with 16 bases between them. Written as DNA, the CDR3 is TGTGCCAGCAGTTCAAACAGGAAAAGGTGGACCCAGTACTTC. Translation: CASSSNRKRWTQYF.

The genes are TRBV9 and TRBJ2-7; D perhaps matches TRBD2 (6 bases). The ends were cut back, 4 bases at V and 2 bases at J, with 13 bases in the middle. The CDR3 spans 14 residues. The germline CDR1 and CDR2 sequences are SGDLS and YYNGEE. Written as DNA, the CDR3 is TGTGCCAGCAGCACGCGGGACGGAACCTACGAGCAGTACTTC. Protein: CASSTRDGTYEQYF.

The CDR3 DNA reads as TGTGCCAGCATGGGGGGGTTCGGCTTACACAATGAGCAGTTCTTC. Protein product: CASMGGFGLHNEQFF. The chain employs TRBV6-1 and TRBJ2-1, with 7 bases fitting TRBD2. Germline CDR1 is MNHNS and CDR2 is SASEGT. The CDR3 consists of 15 residues. With 7 bases clipped from V and 5 bases from J, the junction kept 11 bases outside the gene matches.

This clone was seen only once. The junction departs from the called germline gene at one end, perhaps through a read error. This sequence joins TRBV18 and TRBJ2-2; TRBD2 aligns across 8 bases. CDR1 is KGHSH and CDR2 is LQKENI in the germline V gene. The CDR3 covers 15 residues. The CDR3 nucleotides read TGTGCCAGCTCGGAGGGACTAGGGAACACCGGAGAGCTGTTTTTT. Protein product: CASSEGLGNTGELFF.

The V and J genes are TRBV5-4 and TRBJ2-3; TRBD2 is a possible D gene (6 bases). This CDR3 is built from 15 residues. Trimming shortened V by 0 bases and J by 1 base, and 9 bases separated the two germline ends. CDR1 and CDR2 from the germline V gene are SGHNT and YYREEE (reference sequence). In DNA form, the CDR3 reads TGTGCCAGCAGCTTGGAGGCTAGCGGCACAGATACGCAGTATTTT. Its translation: CASSLEASGTDTQYF.

This clone appeared many times. V usage is TRBV9 and J usage is TRBJ2-7, with 7 positions matching TRBD2. The CDR3 spans 15 residues. The trim removed 5 bases at V and 3 bases at J, leaving 11 bases unmatched. Per germline, CDR1 SGDLS and CDR2 YYNGEE. The CDR3 loop reads CASSGEERGGYEQYF. Here the CDR3 DNA reads TGTGCCAGCAGTGGCGAGGAGCGGGGCGGCTACGAGCAGTACTTC.

The chain links TRBV28 to TRBJ1-1; tentative D call: TRBD1 (5 bases). Trimming took 1 base from V and 0 from J, leaving 9 bases between them. In germline, CDR1 is MDHEN, CDR2 SYDVKM. This CDR3 contains 15 residues. The CDR3 sequence: CASSLSRGMNTEAFF. The CDR3 region has the DNA TGTGCCAGCAGTTTATCCCGGGGGATGAACACTGAAGCTTTCTTT.

V is TRBV29-1 and J is TRBJ2-5, with a tentative D call TRBD2 (5 bases). With 7 bases removed from V and 2 bases from J, the gap between germline ends came to 14 bases. This CDR3 is 13 amino acids long. Germline lookup yields CDR1 SQVTM and CDR2 ANQGSEA. CDR3 sequence: CSAYLAWQETQYF. The CDR3 DNA is TGCAGCGCCTATCTAGCATGGCAAGAGACCCAGTACTTC.